The rows below give T cell receptor beta chains drawn from one sample of a study of blood T cell repertoires in COVID-19. Profiled with immunoSEQ multiplex PCR; TCRdb holds only in-frame clones, not every one. The repertoire holds 78,000 or so clones, with roughly 84% as singletons. The material sequenced was peripheral blood. The receptors here all came from a woman in her fifties or sixties with acute or convalescent COVID-19. Both conserved end residues are part of each CDR3. D genes are given only for firm matches. Size is omitted from some rows. Given values are once, few, many or a class for expanded clones.

v_call	j_call	d_call	clone_size	cdr3_aa	cdr3_nt
TRBV2	TRBJ1-5	TRBD1	.	CASSYQGVGQPQHF	TGTGCCAGCAGCTATCAGGGGGTCGGTCAGCCCCAGCATTTT
TRBV19	TRBJ1-4	.	few	CASSIAHGGEKLFF	TGTGCCAGTAGTATTGCCCACGGAGGGGAAAAACTGTTTTTT
TRBV11-2	TRBJ2-7	.	.	CASSSQGYEQYF	TGTGCCAGCAGCTCACAGGGTTACGAGCAGTACTTC
TRBV12-3/TRBV12-4	TRBJ1-5	.	.	CASSLTRQPQHF	TGTGCCAGCAGTTTAACCAGACAGCCCCAGCATTTT
TRBV19	TRBJ1-1	TRBD1	.	CASLQGTSEAFF	TGTGCCAGCTTACAGGGGACGTCTGAAGCTTTCTTT
TRBV4-1	TRBJ2-1	TRBD2	once	CASSHPARLAGGPSSYNEQFF	TGCGCCAGCAGCCATCCCGCCCGACTAGCGGGGGGCCCTAGCTCCTACAATGAGCAGTTCTTC
TRBV27	TRBJ1-3	TRBD1	.	CASSLFWDRGRRTGNTIYF	TGTGCCAGCAGTTTATTCTGGGACAGGGGGCGACGTACAGGAAACACCATATATTTT
TRBV7-3	TRBJ1-1	.	.	CASAQGPLTEAFF	TGTGCCAGCGCCCAGGGTCCTCTCACTGAAGCTTTCTTT
TRBV11-2	TRBJ2-5	.	.	CASSIRRQAQETQYF	TGTGCCAGCAGCATCCGTAGACAGGCCCAAGAGACCCAGTACTTC
TRBV9	TRBJ1-6	TRBD1	.	CASSVDDRGPPTIPSLHF	TGTGCCAGCAGCGTAGATGACAGGGGTCCCCCAACCATTCCGTCCCTCCACTTT
TRBV7-9	TRBJ2-5	.	once	CASSSAGLQETQYF	TGTGCCAGCAGCTCCGCAGGGCTACAAGAGACCCAGTACTTC
TRBV30	TRBJ2-3	.	.	CAWTRTTTDTQYF	TGTGCCTGGACCAGGACTACCACAGATACGCAGTATTTT
TRBV5-4	TRBJ1-1	TRBD1	.	CASSGGQTPNTEAFF	TGTGCCAGCAGCGGGGGACAGACTCCGAACACTGAAGCTTTCTTT
TRBV5-8	TRBJ2-6	.	.	CASSPDSSPGANVLTF	TGTGCCAGCAGCCCAGACTCTAGCCCCGGGGCCAACGTCCTGACTTTC
TRBV6-5	TRBJ1-5	.	.	CASSYLGREGQPQHF	TGTGCCAGCAGTTATTTAGGCAGGGAAGGTCAGCCCCAGCATTTT
TRBV5-4	TRBJ2-2	.	.	CASSLPTGHGNTGELFF	TGTGCCAGCAGCCTCCCAACAGGTCACGGGAACACCGGGGAGCTGTTTTTT
TRBV5-1	TRBJ2-2	.	once	CASSLAMAGELFF	TGCGCCAGCAGCTTGGCTATGGCCGGGGAGCTGTTTTTT
TRBV6-2/TRBV6-3	TRBJ1-2	.	.	CASSYGKGFGYTF	TGTGCCAGCAGTTACGGCAAGGGGTTCGGCTACACCTTC
TRBV27	TRBJ1-2	TRBD1	.	CASRGGQGGYGYTF	TGTGCCAGCAGGGGGGGACAGGGCGGCTATGGCTACACCTTC
TRBV27	TRBJ1-1	TRBD1	.	CASSPTTPDRDRDTEAFF	TGTGCCAGCAGTCCAACAACCCCGGACAGGGATAGGGACACTGAAGCTTTCTTT
TRBV13	TRBJ2-7	.	.	CASSLRGGGAREQYF	TGTGCCAGCAGCCTCCGAGGAGGGGGGGCGAGGGAGCAGTACTTC
TRBV7-3	TRBJ2-3	TRBD2	once	CASSPSGGAADTQYF	TGTGCCAGCAGCCCTAGCGGGGGGGCCGCGGATACGCAGTATTTT
TRBV19	TRBJ1-6	.	few	CASSIRGPNSPLHF	TGTGCCAGTAGTATCAGGGGCCCTAATTCACCCCTCCACTTT
TRBV3-1/TRBV3-2	TRBJ1-2	TRBD1	.	CASSLGTGGYGYTF	TGTGCCAGCAGCCTGGGGACAGGGGGATATGGCTACACCTTC
TRBV5-3	TRBJ2-4	.	few	CARSRDPGVRRYF	TGTGCCAGAAGCCGGGACCCAGGGGTTAGGCGGTACTTC
TRBV2	TRBJ2-7	TRBD2	.	CARSLAGDYEQYF	TGTGCCAGAAGCCTAGCGGGGGACTACGAGCAGTACTTC
TRBV4-2	TRBJ1-1	TRBD1	.	CASSPLPGQKNTEAFF	TGTGCCAGCAGCCCCCTCCCGGGACAGAAGAACACTGAAGCTTTCTTT
TRBV28	TRBJ1-6	TRBD1	.	CASSLRDRGNSPLHF	TGTGCCAGCAGTTTGCGGGACAGGGGTAATTCACCCCTCCACTTT
TRBV2	TRBJ1-1	TRBD1	once	CASNTGTGNTEAFF	TGTGCCAGCAATACCGGGACAGGGAACACTGAAGCTTTCTTT
TRBV5-4	TRBJ1-4	TRBD1	.	CASYTRDRGDIVF	TGTGCCAGCTACACCCGAGACAGGGGAGATATTGTTTTT
TRBV3-1/TRBV3-2	TRBJ1-1	.	.	CASSQSGRGNTEAFF	TGTGCCAGCAGCCAATCTGGCCGAGGGAACACTGAAGCTTTCTTT
TRBV9	TRBJ1-6	.	.	CASSVTGYNSPLHF	TGTGCCAGCAGCGTGACGGGCTATAATTCACCCCTCCACTTT
TRBV2	TRBJ1-5	.	.	CAKGGEGFNQPQHF	TGTGCCAAAGGGGGAGAAGGGTTTAATCAGCCCCAGCATTTT
TRBV11-1	TRBJ1-1	.	.	CASSYRQVGNTEAFF	TGTGCCAGCAGCTACCGACAGGTTGGGAACACTGAAGCTTTCTTT
TRBV11-2	TRBJ1-1	TRBD1	.	CASSRLPGTGPNTEAFF	TGTGCCAGCAGCCGTTTGCCCGGGACAGGTCCGAACACTGAAGCTTTCTTT
TRBV5-1	TRBJ2-3	.	.	CASSLGAGAPTDTQYF	TGCGCCAGCAGCTTGGGGGCGGGGGCCCCCACAGATACGCAGTATTTT
TRBV7-9	TRBJ1-2	.	once	CASSGANYGYTF	TGTGCCAGCAGCGGAGCTAACTATGGCTACACCTTC
TRBV7-9	TRBJ1-2	.	.	CASSLGGSPGYTF	TGTGCCAGCAGCTTGGGGGGATCCCCCGGCTACACCTTC
TRBV10-3	TRBJ1-1	.	.	CAALGEDTEAFF	TGTGCCGCGCTGGGGGAGGACACTGAAGCTTTCTTT
TRBV7-9	TRBJ1-2	.	.	CASSSRRRGGLWGYTF	TGTGCCAGCAGCTCGAGGAGGCGGGGGGGCCTTTGGGGCTACACCTTC
TRBV7-3	TRBJ2-3	TRBD2	.	CASSFLAGIVDTQYF	TGTGCCAGCAGCTTTCTAGCGGGGATAGTAGATACGCAGTATTTT
TRBV6-5	TRBJ1-1	.	.	CASNDRGEVRPEAFF	TGTGCCAGCAACGATAGGGGTGAGGTCAGGCCTGAAGCTTTCTTT
TRBV25-1	TRBJ1-5	TRBD1	.	CASRGTDNQPQHF	TGTGCCAGCAGGGGGACAGACAATCAGCCCCAGCATTTT
TRBV5-4	TRBJ1-1	.	.	CASSSRTELNTEAFF	TGTGCCAGCAGTTCCCGGACAGAGCTGAACACTGAAGCTTTCTTT
TRBV5-1	TRBJ1-2	.	.	CASSLEGGHDGYTF	TGCGCCAGCAGCTTGGAAGGTGGACATGATGGCTACACCTTC
TRBV5-4	TRBJ2-7	.	.	CASSLDAGSYEQYF	TGTGCCAGCAGCTTGGATGCAGGGTCCTACGAGCAGTACTTC
TRBV6-6	TRBJ1-1	.	.	CASSYYGSEAFF	TGTGCCAGCAGTTACTACGGTAGTGAAGCTTTCTTT
TRBV18	TRBJ1-3	.	.	CASSPVSQGGNTIYF	TGTGCCAGCTCACCAGTGTCCCAGGGTGGAAACACCATATATTTT
TRBV13	TRBJ1-3	.	once	CASRSLGAGNTIYF	TGTGCCAGCCGGAGTCTAGGGGCGGGAAACACCATATATTTT